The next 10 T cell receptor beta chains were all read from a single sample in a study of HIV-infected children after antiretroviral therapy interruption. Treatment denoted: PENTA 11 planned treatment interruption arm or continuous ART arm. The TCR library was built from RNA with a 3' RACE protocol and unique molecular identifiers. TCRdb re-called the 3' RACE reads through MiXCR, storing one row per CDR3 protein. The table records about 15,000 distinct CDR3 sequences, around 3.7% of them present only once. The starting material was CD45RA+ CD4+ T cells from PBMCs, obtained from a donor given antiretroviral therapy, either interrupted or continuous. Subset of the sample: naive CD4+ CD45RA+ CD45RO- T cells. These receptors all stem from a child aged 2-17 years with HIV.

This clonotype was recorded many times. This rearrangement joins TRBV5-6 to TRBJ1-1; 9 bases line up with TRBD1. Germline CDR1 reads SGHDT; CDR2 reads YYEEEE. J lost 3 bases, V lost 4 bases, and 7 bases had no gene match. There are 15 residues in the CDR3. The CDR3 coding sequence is TGTGCCAGCAGCCCCGGGACAGGGAGGGACACTGAAGCTTTCTTT. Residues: CASSPGTGRDTEAFF.

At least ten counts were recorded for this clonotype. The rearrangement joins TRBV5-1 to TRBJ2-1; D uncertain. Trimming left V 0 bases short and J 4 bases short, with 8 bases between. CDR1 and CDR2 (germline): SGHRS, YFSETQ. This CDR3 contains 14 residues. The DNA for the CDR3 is TGCGCCAGCAGCTTGGCCCAGCGATACAATGAGCAGTTCTTC. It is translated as CASSLAQRYNEQFF.

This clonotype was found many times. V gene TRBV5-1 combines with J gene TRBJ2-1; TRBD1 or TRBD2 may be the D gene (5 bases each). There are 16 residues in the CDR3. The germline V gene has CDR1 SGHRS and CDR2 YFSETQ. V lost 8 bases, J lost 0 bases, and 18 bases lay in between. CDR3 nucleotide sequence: TGCGCCAGTAGGGGCTCCAGCGGTAGCTCCTACAATGAGCAGTTCTTC. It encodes CASRGSSGSSYNEQFF.

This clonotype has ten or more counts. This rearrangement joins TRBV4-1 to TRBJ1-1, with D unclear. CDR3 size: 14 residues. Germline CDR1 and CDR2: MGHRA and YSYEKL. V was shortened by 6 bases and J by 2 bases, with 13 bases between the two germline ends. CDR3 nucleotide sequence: TGCGCCAGCAGTCGAGACCAGCTAAACACTGAAGCTTTCTTT. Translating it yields CASSRDQLNTEAFF.

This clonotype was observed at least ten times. The CDR3 sequence: CASSLEISGANVLTF. In DNA form, the CDR3 reads TGTGCCAGCAGCTTAGAGATCTCTGGGGCCAACGTCCTGACTTTC. The chain has TRBV11-2 and TRBJ2-6, with D unresolved. V lost 0 bases to trimming and J lost 0 bases, with 3 bases between them. Germline CDR1 is SGHAT and CDR2 is FQNNGV. The CDR3 has 15 amino acids.

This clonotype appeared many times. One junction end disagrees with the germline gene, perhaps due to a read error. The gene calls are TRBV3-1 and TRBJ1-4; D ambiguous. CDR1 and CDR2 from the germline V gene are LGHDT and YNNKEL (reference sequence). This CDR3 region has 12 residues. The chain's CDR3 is CASSHRGRESRF. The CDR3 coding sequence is TGTGCCAGCAGCCACCGAGGACGAGAATCCCGTTTT.

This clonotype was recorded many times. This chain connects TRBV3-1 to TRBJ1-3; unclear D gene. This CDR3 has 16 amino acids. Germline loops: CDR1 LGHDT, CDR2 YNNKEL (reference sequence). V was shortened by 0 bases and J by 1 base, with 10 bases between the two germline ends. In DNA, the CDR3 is TGTGCCAGCAGCCAAGAATCGAGGGCGTCTGGAAACACCATATATTTT. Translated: CASSQESRASGNTIYF.

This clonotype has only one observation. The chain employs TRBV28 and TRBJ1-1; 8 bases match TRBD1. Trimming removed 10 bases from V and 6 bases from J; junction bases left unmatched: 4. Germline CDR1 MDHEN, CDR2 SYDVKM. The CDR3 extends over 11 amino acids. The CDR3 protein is CAIDRGSEAFF. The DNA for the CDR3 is TGTGCCATCGACAGGGGCTCTGAAGCTTTCTTT.

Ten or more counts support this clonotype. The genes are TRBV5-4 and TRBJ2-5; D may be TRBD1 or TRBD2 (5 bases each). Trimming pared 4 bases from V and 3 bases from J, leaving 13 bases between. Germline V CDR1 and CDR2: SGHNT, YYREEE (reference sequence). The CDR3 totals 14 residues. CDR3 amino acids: CASSSPGRKETQYF. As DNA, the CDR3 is TGTGCCAGCAGCAGCCCGGGACGGAAAGAGACCCAGTACTTC.

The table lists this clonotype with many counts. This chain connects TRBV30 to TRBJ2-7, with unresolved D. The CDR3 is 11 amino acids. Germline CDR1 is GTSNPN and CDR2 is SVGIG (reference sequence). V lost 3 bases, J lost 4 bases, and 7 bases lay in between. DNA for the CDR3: TGTGCCTGGAGATTTCGGTACGAGCAGTACTTC. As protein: CAWRFRYEQYF.